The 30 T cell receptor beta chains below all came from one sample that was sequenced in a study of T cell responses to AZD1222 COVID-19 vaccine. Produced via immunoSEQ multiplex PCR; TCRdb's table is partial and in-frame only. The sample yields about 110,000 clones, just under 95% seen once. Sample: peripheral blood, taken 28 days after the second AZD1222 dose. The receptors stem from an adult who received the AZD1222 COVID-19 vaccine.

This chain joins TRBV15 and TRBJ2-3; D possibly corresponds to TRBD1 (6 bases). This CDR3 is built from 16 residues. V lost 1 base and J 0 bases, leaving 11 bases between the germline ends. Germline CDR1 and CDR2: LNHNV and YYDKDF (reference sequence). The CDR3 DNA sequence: TGTGCCACCAGCAGAGCCGGACAGTCTAGCACAGATACGCAGTATTTT. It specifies CATSRAGQSSTDTQYF.

This CDR3 is CASSSAYEQYF. In nucleotides, the CDR3 is TGTGCCAGCAGCTCAGCCTACGAGCAGTACTTC. The genes are TRBV5-4 and TRBJ2-7; D not certain. This CDR3 is built from 11 residues. Germline V gives CDR1 SGHNT, CDR2 YYREEE (reference sequence). V lost 3 bases, J lost 2 bases, and 3 bases lay in between.

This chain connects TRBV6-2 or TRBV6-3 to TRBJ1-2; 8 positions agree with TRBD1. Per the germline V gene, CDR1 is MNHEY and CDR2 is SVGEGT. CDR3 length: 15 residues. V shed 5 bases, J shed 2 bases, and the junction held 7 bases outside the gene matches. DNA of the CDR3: TGTGCCAGCAGTACGAACAGGGGGATGAACTATGGCTACACCTTC. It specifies CASSTNRGMNYGYTF.

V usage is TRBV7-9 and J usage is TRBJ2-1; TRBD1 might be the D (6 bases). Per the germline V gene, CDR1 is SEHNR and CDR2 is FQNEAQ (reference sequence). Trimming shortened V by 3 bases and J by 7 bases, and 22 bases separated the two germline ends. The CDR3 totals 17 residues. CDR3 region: CASSFDPTGLVLNEQFF. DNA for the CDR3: TGTGCCAGCAGCTTTGACCCCACAGGGCTGGTTTTGAATGAGCAGTTCTTC.

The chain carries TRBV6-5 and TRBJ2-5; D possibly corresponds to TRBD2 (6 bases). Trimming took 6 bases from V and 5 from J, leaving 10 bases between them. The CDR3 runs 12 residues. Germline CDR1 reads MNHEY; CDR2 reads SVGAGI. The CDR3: CASRDYLETQYF. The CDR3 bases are TGTGCCAGCAGGGACTATCTGGAGACCCAGTACTTC.

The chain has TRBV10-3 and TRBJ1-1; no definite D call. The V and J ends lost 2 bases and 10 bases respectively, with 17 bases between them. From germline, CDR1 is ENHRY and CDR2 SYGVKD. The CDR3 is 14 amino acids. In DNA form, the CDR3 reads TGTGCCATCAGTGAGCCTTGGGCAAGCTTGAGAGCTTTCTTT. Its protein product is CAISEPWASLRAFF.

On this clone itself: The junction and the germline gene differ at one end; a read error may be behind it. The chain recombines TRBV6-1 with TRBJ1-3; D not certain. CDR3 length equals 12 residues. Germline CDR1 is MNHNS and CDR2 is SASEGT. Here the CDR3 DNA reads TGTGCCAGCAGTGAAGGGACTGATCGACTGAATTTT. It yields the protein CASSEGTDRLNF.

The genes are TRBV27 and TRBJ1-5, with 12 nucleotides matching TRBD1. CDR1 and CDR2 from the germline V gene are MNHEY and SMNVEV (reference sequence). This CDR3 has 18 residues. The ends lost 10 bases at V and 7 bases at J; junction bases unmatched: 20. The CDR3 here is CATRPRGQGALAWQPQHF. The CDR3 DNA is TGTGCCACTAGACCCCGGGGACAGGGGGCTCTGGCATGGCAGCCCCAGCATTTT.

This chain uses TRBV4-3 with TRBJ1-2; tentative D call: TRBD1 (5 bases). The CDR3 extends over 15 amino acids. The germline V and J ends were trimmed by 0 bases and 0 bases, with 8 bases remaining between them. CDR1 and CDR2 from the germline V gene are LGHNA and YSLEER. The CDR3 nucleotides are TGCGCCAGCAGCCAAGATCCGGGGGCTAACTATGGCTACACCTTC. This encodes CASSQDPGANYGYTF.

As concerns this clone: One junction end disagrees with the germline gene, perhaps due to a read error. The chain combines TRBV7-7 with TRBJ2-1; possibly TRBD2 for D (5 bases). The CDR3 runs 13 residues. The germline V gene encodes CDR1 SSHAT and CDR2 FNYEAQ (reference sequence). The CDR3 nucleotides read TGTGCTAGCAGCACGGGAAGTCGCGGTGAGCAGTTCTTC. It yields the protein CASSTGSRGEQFF.

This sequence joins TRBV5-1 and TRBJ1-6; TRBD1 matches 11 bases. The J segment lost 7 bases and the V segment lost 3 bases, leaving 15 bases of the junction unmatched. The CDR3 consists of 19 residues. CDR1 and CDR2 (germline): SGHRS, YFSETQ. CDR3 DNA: TGCGCCAGCAGCTCGCAAGACCGGGACAGGGGGGCCGTGAATTCACCCCTCCACTTT. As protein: CASSSQDRDRGAVNSPLHF.

In DNA form, the CDR3 reads TGTGCCAGCAGCCCAGATCGGGGGCGGGGAGCTTTCTTT. Its translation: CASSPDRGRGAFF. V usage is TRBV27 and J usage is TRBJ1-1; tentative D call: TRBD1 (6 bases). The CDR3 is 13 amino acids. The V end was cut by 6 bases, the J end by 10 bases, with 18 bases between. Per germline, CDR1 MNHEY and CDR2 SMNVEV (reference sequence).

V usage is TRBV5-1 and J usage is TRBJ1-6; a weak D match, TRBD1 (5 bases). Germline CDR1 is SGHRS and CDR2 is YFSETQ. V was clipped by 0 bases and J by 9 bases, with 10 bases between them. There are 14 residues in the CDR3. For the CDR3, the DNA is TGCGCCAGCAGCTTGGCAGGGTGGGGTTCACCCCTCCACTTT. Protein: CASSLAGWGSPLHF.

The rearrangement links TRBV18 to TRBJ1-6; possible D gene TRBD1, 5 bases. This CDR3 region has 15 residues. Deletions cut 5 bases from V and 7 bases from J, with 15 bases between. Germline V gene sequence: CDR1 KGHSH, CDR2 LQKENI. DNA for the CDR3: TGTGCCAGCTCAGAGATAGGGGACCCCAATTCACCCCTCCACTTT. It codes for CASSEIGDPNSPLHF. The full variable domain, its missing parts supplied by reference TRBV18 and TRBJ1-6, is NAGVMQNPRHLVRRRGQEARLRCSPMKGHSHVYWYRQLPEEGLKFMVYLQKENIIDESGMPKERFSAEFPKEGPSILRIQQVVRGDSAAYFCASSEIGDPNSPLHFGNGTRLTVT.

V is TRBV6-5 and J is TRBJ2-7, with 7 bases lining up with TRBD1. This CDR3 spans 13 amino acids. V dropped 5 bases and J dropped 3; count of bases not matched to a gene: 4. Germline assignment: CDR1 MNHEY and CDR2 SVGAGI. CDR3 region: CASSTGQDYEQYF. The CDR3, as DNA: TGTGCCAGCAGTACCGGACAGGACTACGAGCAGTACTTC.

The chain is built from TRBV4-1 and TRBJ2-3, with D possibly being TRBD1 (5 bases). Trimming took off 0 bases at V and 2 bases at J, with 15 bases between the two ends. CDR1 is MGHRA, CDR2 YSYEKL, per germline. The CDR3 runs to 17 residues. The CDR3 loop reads CASSQDGLAGYTDTQYF. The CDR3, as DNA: TGCGCCAGCAGCCAAGACGGCTTGGCAGGGTACACAGATACGCAGTATTTT.

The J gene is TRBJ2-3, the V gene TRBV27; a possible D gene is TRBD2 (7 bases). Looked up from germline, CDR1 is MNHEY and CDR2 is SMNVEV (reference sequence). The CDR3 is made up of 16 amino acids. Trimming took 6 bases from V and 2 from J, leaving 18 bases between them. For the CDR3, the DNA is TGTGCCAGCAGCCCACTAGGGGGGGTGGTCACAGATACGCAGTATTTT. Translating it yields CASSPLGGVVTDTQYF.

The CDR3 reads CASSQEPGTYEQYF. The DNA of the CDR3 is TGTGCCAGCAGCCAAGAGCCGGGGACCTACGAGCAGTACTTC. The chain has TRBV3-1 (or the pseudogene TRBV3-2) and TRBJ2-7, with a weak D call TRBD2 (5 bases). Looked up from germline, CDR1 is LGHDT and CDR2 is YNNKEL (reference sequence). Trimming took off 0 bases at V and 2 bases at J, with 8 bases between the two ends. The CDR3 loop spans 14 amino acids.

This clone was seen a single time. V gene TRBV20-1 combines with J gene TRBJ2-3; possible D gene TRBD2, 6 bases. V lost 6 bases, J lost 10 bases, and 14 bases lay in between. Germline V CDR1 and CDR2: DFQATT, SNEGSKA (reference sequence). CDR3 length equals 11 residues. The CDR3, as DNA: TGCAGTGCGCGACCGGGACTCGCGCAGTATTTT. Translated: CSARPGLAQYF.

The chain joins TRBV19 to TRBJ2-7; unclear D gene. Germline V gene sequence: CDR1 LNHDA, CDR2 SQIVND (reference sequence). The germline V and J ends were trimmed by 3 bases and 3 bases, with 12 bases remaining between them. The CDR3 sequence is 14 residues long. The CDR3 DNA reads TGTGCCAGTAGTATTTATAACGGTGGCTACGAGCAGTACTTC. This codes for CASSIYNGGYEQYF.

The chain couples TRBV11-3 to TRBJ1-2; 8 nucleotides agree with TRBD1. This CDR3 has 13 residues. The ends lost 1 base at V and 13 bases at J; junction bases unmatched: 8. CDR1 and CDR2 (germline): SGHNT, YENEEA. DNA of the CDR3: TGTGCCAGCAGCTTAGGCCAGGGGGCCAGTTTCACCTTC. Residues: CASSLGQGASFTF.

The CDR3 region has the DNA TGTGCCAGCAGCCCGGGACTAGCGGGGACAGATACGCAGTATTTT. This sequence encodes CASSPGLAGTDTQYF. The chain uses TRBV9 and TRBJ2-3; TRBD2 aligns across 13 bases. Looked up from germline, CDR1 is SGDLS and CDR2 is YYNGEE. CDR3 length: 15 residues. V gave up 4 bases and J gave up 3 bases; unmatched junction bases: 2.

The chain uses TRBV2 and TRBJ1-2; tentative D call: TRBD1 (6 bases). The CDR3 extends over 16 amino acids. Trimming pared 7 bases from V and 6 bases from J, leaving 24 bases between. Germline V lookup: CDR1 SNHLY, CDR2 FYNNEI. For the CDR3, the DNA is TGTGCCAGCACTGGGGGTGGTGGACAGATACCCCATGGCTACACCTTC. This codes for CASTGGGGQIPHGYTF.

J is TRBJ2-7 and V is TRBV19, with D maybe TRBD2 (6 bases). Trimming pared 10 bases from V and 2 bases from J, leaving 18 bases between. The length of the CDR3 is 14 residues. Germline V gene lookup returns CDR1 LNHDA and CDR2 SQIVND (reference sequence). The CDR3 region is CATKGRTATYEQYF. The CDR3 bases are TGTGCCACAAAAGGGAGGACGGCGACCTACGAGCAGTACTTC. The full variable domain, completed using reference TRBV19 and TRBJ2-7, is DGGITQSPKYLFRKEGQNVTLSCEQNLNHDAMYWYRQDPGQGLRLIYYSQIVNDFQKGDIAEGYSVSREKKESFPLTVTSAQKNPTAFYLCATKGRTATYEQYFGPGTRLTVT.

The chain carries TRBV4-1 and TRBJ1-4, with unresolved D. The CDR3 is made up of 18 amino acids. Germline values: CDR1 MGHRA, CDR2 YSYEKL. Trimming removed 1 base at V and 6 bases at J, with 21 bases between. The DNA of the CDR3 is TGCGCCAGCAGCCAAGCTCAACGTCACGGGAGGCGGGATGAAAAACTGTTTTTT. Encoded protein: CASSQAQRHGRRDEKLFF.

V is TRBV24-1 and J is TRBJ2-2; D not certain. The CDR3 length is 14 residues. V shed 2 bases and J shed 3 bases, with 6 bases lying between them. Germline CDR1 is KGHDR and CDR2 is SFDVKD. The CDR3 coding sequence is TGTGCCACCAGTGATTCAACATACACCGGGGAGCTGTTTTTT. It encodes CATSDSTYTGELFF.

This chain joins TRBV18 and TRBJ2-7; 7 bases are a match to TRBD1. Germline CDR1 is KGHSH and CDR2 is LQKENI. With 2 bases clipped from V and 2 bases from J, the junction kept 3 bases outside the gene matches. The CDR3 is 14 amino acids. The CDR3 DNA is TGTGCCAGCTCACCAGGGACAGATACCTACGAGCAGTACTTC. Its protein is CASSPGTDTYEQYF.

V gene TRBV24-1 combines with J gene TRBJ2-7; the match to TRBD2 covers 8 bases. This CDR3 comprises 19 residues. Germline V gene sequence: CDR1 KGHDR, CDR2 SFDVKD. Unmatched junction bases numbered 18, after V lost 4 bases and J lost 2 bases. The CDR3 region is CATSDGAGGRTLSPYEQYF. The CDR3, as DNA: TGTGCCACCAGTGACGGCGCGGGGGGCCGAACCCTATCCCCCTACGAGCAGTACTTC.

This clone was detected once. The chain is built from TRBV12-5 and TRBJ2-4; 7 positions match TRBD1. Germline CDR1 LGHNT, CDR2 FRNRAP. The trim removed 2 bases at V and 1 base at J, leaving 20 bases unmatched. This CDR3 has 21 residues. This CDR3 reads CASGLSSSGTAPFVAKNIQYF. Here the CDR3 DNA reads TGTGCTAGTGGTTTGTCCTCCTCCGGGACAGCGCCTTTTGTCGCCAAAAACATTCAGTACTTC.

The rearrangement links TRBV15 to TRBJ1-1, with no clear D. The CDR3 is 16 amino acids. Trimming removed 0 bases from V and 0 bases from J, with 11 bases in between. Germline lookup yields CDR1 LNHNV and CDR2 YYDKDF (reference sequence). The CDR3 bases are TGTGCCACCAGCAGAGATAGAACACGGGTGAACACTGAAGCTTTCTTT. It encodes CATSRDRTRVNTEAFF.